This T cell receptor (beta chain) originates from a study of cytomegalovirus exposure and HLA in healthy donors. V was trimmed by 3 bases and J by 8 bases, leaving 10 bases between them. Germline loops: CDR1 MDHEN, CDR2 SYDVKM. The CDR3 length is 12 residues. The study ran its PCR with 60 Vbeta and 13 Jbeta primers. Generated by immunoSEQ multiplex PCR, the TCRdb table keeps only in-frame clones and is missing some. The data hold 240,000 or so clones, with roughly 80% observed a single time. The TCR originated in a woman in her forties in good health and CMV-seropositive. Sample: PBMCs. The rearrangement joins TRBV28 to TRBJ1-2; D call uncertain. This chain's CDR3 is CASSLIGSGYTF. CDR3 DNA: TGTGCCAGCAGTTTGATCGGGAGCGGCTACACCTTC.